The present T cell receptor (beta chain) was sequenced within a study of cytomegalovirus exposure and HLA in healthy donors. Across the whole study: The Caucasian-associated ancestry cluster held roughly 81% of more than 350 genotyped donors. Regarding the study as a whole: With DRB1 most and HLA-C fewest, TCR association rates differed between HLA loci in a later analysis. The likely explanation for a cluster of highly shared sequence variants was sequencing artifact.

The CDR3 has 21 residues. Germline values: CDR1 GTSNPN, CDR2 SVGIG (reference sequence). A few counts support this clone. Its antigen is still unknown. PCR used 60 Vbeta primers and 13 Jbeta primers. Measured with immunoSEQ multiplex PCR; TCRdb has only the in-frame clones, and not every one. The data contain around 150,000 clones, about two thirds of them singletons. The origin of this receptor is a woman under 40 in good health and CMV-seronegative. Material for sequencing was PBMCs. The chain employs TRBV30 and TRBJ2-5; the D is unclear. The J call may be incorrect, as the DNA end agrees better with TRBJ2-7. The CDR3 coding sequence is TGTGCCTGGAGTGGCCCCCGTTTCCCGCCATCAGGCCAGCTAAACTCCTACGAGCAGTACTTC. Translation: CAWSGPRFPPSGQLNSYEQYF.